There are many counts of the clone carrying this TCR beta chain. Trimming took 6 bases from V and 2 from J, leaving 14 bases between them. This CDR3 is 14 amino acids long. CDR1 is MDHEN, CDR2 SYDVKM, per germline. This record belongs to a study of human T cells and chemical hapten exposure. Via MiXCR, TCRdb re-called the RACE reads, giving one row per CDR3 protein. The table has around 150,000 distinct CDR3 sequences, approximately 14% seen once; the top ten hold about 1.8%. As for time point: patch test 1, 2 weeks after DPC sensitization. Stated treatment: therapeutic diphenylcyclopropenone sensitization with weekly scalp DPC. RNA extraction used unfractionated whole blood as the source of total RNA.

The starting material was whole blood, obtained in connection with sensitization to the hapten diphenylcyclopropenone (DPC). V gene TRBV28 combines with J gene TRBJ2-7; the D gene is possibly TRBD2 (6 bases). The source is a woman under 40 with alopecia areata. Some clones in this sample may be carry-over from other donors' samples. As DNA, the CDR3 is TGTGCCAGCAGGCCCGGGACTTCACCCTACGAGCAGTACTTC. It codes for CASRPGTSPYEQYF.